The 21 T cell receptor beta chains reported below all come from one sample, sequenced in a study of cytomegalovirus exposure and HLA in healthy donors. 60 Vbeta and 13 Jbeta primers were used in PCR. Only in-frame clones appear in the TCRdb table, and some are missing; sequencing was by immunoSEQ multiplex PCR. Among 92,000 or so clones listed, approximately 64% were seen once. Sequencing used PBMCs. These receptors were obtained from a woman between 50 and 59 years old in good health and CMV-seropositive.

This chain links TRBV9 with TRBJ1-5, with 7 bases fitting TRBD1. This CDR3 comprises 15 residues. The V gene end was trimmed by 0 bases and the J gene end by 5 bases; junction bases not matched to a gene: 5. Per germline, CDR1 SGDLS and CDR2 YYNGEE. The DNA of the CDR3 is TGTGCCAGCAGCGTAGCGGGGACAGTAGATCAGCCCCAGCATTTT. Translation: CASSVAGTVDQPQHF.

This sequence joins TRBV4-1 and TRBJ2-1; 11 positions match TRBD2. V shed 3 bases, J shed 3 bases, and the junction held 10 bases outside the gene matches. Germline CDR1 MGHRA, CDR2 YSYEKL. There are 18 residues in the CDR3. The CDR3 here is CASSHPRASGGNYNEQFF. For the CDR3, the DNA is TGCGCCAGCAGCCACCCGAGGGCTAGCGGGGGGAACTACAATGAGCAGTTCTTC.

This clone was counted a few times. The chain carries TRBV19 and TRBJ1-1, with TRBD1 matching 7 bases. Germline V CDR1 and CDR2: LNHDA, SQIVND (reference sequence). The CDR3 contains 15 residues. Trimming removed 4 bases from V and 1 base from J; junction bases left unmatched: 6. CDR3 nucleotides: TGTGCCAGTAGTACCGGACAGGTCAAGAACACTGAAGCTTTCTTT. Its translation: CASSTGQVKNTEAFF. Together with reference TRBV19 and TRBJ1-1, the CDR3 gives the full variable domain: DGGITQSPKYLFRKEGQNVTLSCEQNLNHDAMYWYRQDPGQGLRLIYYSQIVNDFQKGDIAEGYSVSREKKESFPLTVTSAQKNPTAFYLCASSTGQVKNTEAFFGQGTRLTVV.

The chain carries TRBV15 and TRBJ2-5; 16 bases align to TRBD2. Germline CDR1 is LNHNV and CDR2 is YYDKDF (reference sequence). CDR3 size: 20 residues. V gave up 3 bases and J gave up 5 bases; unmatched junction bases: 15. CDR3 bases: TGTGCCACCAGCAGCGGGACTAGCGGGGGGGTAGGATATAACATGGAGACCCAGTACTTC. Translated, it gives CATSSGTSGGVGYNMETQYF.

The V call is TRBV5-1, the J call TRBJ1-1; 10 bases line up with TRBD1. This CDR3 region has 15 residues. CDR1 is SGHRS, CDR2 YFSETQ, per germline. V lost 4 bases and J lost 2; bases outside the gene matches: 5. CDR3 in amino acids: CASSGQGGGNTEAFF. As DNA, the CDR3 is TGCGCCAGCAGCGGACAGGGGGGGGGTAACACTGAAGCTTTCTTT.

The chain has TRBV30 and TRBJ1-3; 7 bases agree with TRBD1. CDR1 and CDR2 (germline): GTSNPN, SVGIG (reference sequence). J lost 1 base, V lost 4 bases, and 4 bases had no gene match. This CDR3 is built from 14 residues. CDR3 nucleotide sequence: TGTGCCTGGAATCCAGGGGGTTCTGGAAACACCATATATTTT. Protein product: CAWNPGGSGNTIYF.

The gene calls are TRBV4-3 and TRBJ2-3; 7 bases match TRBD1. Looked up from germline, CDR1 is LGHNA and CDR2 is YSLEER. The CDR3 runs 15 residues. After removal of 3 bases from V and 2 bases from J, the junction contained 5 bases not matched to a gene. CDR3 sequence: CASSQGTVLTDTQYF. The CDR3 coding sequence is TGCGCCAGCAGCCAGGGGACAGTACTCACAGATACGCAGTATTTT.

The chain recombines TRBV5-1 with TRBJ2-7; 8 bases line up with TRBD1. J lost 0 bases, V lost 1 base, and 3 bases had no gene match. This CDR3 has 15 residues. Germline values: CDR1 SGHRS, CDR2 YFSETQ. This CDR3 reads CASSLYTGGSYEQYF. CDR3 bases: TGCGCCAGCAGCTTGTACACAGGGGGCTCCTACGAGCAGTACTTC.

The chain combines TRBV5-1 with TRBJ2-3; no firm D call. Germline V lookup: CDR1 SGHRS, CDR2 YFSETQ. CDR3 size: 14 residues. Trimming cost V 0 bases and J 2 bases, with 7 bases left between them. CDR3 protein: CASSLGGSTDTQYF. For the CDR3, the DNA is TGCGCCAGCAGCTTGGGAGGTTCCACAGATACGCAGTATTTT.

CDR3 sequence: CASSLGEGRPNQPQHF. The DNA for the CDR3 is TGTGCCAGCAGCCTCGGTGAAGGGAGGCCCAATCAGCCCCAGCATTTT. The chain is built from TRBV7-9 and TRBJ1-5; D is uncertain. Trimming left V 5 bases short and J 3 bases short, with 17 bases between. CDR1 and CDR2 from the germline V gene are SEHNR and FQNEAQ (reference sequence). The CDR3 is 16 residues long. Full variable domain (rest looked up from reference TRBV7-9 and TRBJ1-5): DTGVSQNPRHKITKRGQNVTFRCDPISEHNRLYWYRQTLGQGPEFLTYFQNEAQLEKSRLLSDRFSAERPKGSFSTLEIQRTEQGDSAMYLCASSLGEGRPNQPQHFGDGTRLSIL.

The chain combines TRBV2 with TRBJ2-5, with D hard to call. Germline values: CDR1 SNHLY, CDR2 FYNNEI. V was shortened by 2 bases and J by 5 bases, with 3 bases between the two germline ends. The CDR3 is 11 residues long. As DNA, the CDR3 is TGTGCCAGCAGTGAACGGGAGACCCAGTACTTC. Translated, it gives CASSERETQYF.

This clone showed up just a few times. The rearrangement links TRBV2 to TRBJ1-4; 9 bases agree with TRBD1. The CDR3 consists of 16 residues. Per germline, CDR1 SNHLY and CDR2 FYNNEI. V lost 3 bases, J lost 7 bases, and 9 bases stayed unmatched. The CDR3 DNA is TGTGCCAGCAGTGATGGACAGGGGATCTACCTTGAAAAACTGTTTTTT. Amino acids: CASSDGQGIYLEKLFF.

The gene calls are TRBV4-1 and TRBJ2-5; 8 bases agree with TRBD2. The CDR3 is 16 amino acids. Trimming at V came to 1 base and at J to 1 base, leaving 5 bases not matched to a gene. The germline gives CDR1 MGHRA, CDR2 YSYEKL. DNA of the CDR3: TGCGCCAGCAGCCAAGGACTAGCGAGGATCCAAGAGACCCAGTACTTC. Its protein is CASSQGLARIQETQYF.

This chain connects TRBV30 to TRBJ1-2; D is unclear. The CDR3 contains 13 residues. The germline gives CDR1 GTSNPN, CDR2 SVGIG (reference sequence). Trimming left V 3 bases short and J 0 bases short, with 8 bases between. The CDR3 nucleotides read TGTGCCTGGAGGGCCCTAGCTAACTATGGCTACACCTTC. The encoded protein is CAWRALANYGYTF. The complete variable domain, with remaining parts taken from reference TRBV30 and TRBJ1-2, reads SQTIHQWPATLVQPVGSPLSLECTVEGTSNPNLYWYRQAAGRGLQLLFYSVGIGQISSEVPQNLSASRPQDRQFILSSKKLLLSDSGFYLCAWRALANYGYTFGSGTRLTVV.

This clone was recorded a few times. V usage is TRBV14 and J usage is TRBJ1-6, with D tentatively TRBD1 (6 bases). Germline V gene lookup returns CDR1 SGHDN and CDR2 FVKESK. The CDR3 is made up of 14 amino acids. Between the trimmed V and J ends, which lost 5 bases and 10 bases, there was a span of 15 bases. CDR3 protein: CASSFGGAVSPLHF. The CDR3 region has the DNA TGTGCCAGCAGCTTTGGGGGGGCGGTCTCACCCCTCCACTTT.

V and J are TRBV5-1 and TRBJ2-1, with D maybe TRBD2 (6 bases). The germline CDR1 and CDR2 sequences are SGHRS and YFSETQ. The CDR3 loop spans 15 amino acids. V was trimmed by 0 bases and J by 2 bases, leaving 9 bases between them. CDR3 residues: CASSLVGGTYNEQFF. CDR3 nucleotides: TGCGCCAGCAGCTTGGTTGGGGGGACCTACAATGAGCAGTTCTTC.

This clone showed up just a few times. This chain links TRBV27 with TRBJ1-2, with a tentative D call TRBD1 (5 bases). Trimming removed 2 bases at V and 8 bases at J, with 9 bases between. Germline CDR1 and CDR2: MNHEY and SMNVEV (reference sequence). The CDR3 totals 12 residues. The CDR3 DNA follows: TGTGCCAGCAGTTTAGGAGGGGACGGCTACACCTTC. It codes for CASSLGGDGYTF.

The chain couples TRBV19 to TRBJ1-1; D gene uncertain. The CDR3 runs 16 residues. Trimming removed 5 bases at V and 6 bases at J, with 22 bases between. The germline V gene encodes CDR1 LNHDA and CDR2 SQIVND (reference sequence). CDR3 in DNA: TGTGCCAGTAGTGCCCGGTCGGCCGACGAACGGGCTGAAGCTTTCTTT. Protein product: CASSARSADERAEAFF. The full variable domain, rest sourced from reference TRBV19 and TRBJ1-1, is DGGITQSPKYLFRKEGQNVTLSCEQNLNHDAMYWYRQDPGQGLRLIYYSQIVNDFQKGDIAEGYSVSREKKESFPLTVTSAQKNPTAFYLCASSARSADERAEAFFGQGTRLTVV.

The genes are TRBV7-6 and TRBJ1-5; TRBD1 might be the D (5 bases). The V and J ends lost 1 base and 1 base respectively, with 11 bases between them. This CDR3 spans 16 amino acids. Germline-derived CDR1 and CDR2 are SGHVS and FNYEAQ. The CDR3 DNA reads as TGTGCCAGCAGCTTAGGAGGCGGGGACAGCAATCAGCCCCAGCATTTT. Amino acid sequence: CASSLGGGDSNQPQHF. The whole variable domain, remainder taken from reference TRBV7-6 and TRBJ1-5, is GAGVSQSPRYKVTKRGQDVALRCDPISGHVSLYWYRQALGQGPEFLTYFNYEAQQDKSGLPNDRFSAERPEGSISTLTIQRTEQRDSAMYRCASSLGGGDSNQPQHFGDGTRLSIL.

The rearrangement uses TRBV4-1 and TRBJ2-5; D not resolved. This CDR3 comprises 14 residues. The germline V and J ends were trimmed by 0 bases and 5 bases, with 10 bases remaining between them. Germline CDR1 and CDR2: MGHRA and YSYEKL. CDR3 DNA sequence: TGCGCCAGCAGCCAAGAGCCGGGTTGGGAGACCCAGTACTTC. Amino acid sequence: CASSQEPGWETQYF.

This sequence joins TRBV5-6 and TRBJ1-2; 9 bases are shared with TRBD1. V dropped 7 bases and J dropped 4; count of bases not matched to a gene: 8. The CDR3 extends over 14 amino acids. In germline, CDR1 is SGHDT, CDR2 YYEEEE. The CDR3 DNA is TGTGCCAGCGGTATCACAGGGGGCGCCTATGGCTACACCTTC. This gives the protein CASGITGGAYGYTF.